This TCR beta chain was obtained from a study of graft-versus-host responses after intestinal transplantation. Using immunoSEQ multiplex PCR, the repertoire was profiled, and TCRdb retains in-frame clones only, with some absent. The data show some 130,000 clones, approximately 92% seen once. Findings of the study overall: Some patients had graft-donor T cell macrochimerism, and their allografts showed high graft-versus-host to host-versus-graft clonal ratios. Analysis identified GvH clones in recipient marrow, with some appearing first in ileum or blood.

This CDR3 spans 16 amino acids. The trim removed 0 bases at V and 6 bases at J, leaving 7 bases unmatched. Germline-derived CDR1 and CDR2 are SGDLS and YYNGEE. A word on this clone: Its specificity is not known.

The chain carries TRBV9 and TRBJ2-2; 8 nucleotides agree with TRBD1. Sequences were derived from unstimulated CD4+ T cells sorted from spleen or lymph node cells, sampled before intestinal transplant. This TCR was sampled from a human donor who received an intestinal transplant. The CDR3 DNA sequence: TGTGCCAGCAGCGTAGGGGGGACAGGCCTCGCCGGGGAGCTGTTTTTT. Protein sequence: CASSVGGTGLAGELFF.